This T cell receptor (beta chain) was sequenced in a study of PD-1 blockade in classical Hodgkin lymphoma. Study-wide results and limits: Partial responders and progressors had significantly lower baseline TCR diversity. TCR diversity rose significantly by C4D1 in CD4+ but not CD8+ cells. The authors have not defined what causes the repertoire differences, possibly disease activity or prior therapy.

Measured with immunoSEQ multiplex PCR; TCRdb has only the in-frame clones, and not every one. The data contain some 110,000 clones, roughly nine tenths of them singletons. Time point specified: cycle 4 day 1 (C4D1), after more than 5 weeks of nivolumab. Every patient had relapsed following autologous stem cell transplantation, and cohorts differed in brentuximab vedotin exposure. Germline V gene sequence: CDR1 WSHSY, CDR2 SAAADI. The CDR3 spans 13 residues. Trimming removed 9 bases from V and 1 base from J, with 12 bases in between. Notes on this clone: Its specificity is not known.

This rearrangement joins TRBV10-2 to TRBJ1-1; D is unresolved. This sequence originates from a human donor with classical Hodgkin lymphoma. The sequencing used peripheral blood mononuclear cells (PBMCs), collected before the fourth cycle of nivolumab. The CDR3 sequence: CASSFPGNTEAFF. The DNA of the CDR3 is TGCGCCAGTTCCTTCCCCGGGAACACTGAAGCTTTCTTT.